The 16 T cell receptor beta chains given below trace back to one sample, sequenced in a study of T cells in localized non-small cell lung cancer. Produced via immunoSEQ multiplex PCR; TCRdb's table is partial and in-frame only. The profile shows 70,000 to 95,000 clones, roughly 93% of them singletons. Specimen: PBMCs, collected before any cancer treatment. The receptor set was obtained from a woman aged 35 to 69 with stage II squamous cell lung carcinoma.

The chain is built from TRBV21-1 and TRBJ2-7. TRBV21-1 is tagged as a pseudogene. The length of the CDR3 is 21 residues. The CDR3 region is CASSKAEDPCQGRKKSYEQYF. CDR3 in DNA: TGTGCCAGCAGCAAAGCGGAAGACCCCTGCCAGGGACGGAAAAAATCCTACGAGCAGTACTTC.

J is TRBJ2-3 and V is TRBV19; D is possibly TRBD2 (5 bases). The CDR3 has 13 amino acids. In germline, CDR1 is LNHDA, CDR2 SQIVND (reference sequence). V gave up 5 bases and J gave up 3 bases, with 9 bases separating them. The CDR3 bases are TGTGCCAGTAGTGGTAGCGAGACAGATACGCAGTATTTT. Residues: CASSGSETDTQYF.

The chain recombines TRBV7-2 with TRBJ2-1, with TRBD2 matching over 7 bases. CDR1 and CDR2 (germline): SGHTA, FQGNSA. The CDR3 covers 15 residues. V shed 1 base and J 5 bases; nucleotides not matched to a gene: 5. The CDR3 region is CASSLDGRGNNEQFF. CDR3 nucleotides: TGTGCCAGCAGCTTAGACGGGCGGGGGAACAATGAGCAGTTCTTC.

This chain uses TRBV11-2 with TRBJ2-5; 12 bases align to TRBD2. V shed 5 bases, J shed 5 bases, and the junction held 6 bases outside the gene matches. Germline V gene lookup returns CDR1 SGHAT and CDR2 FQNNGV. The CDR3 is 15 amino acids. The CDR3 sequence is CASSPTSGGSETQYF. Written as DNA, the CDR3 is TGTGCCAGCAGCCCGACTAGCGGGGGTTCGGAGACCCAGTACTTC.

In DNA form, the CDR3 reads TGTGCCAGCAGCGGGACGGTGCAAGAGACCCAGTACTTC. Protein product: CASSGTVQETQYF. V and J are TRBV2 and TRBJ2-5; D may be TRBD1 or TRBD2 (5 bases each). Germline assignment: CDR1 SNHLY and CDR2 FYNNEI. V was pared by 6 bases and J by 2 bases, with 10 bases between. This CDR3 has 13 residues.

The chain uses TRBV5-1 and TRBJ1-2; TRBD1 might be the D (6 bases). Germline CDR1 SGHRS, CDR2 YFSETQ. CDR3 length: 12 residues. Trimming removed 1 base at V and 8 bases at J, with 9 bases between. CDR3 region: CASSLSGAGYTF. The CDR3 DNA reads TGCGCCAGCAGCTTGTCAGGGGCCGGCTACACCTTC.

The chain links TRBV4-1 to TRBJ1-1; tentative D call: TRBD1 (5 bases). V was pared by 0 bases and J by 5 bases, with 13 bases between. CDR1 MGHRA and CDR2 YSYEKL come from the germline V gene. The CDR3 loop spans 15 amino acids. The CDR3 loop is CASSQDWGVGTEAFF. Here the CDR3 DNA reads TGCGCCAGCAGCCAAGATTGGGGGGTAGGGACTGAAGCTTTCTTT.

The rearrangement links TRBV6-6 to TRBJ1-1; possibly TRBD1 for D (5 bases). Germline V CDR1 and CDR2: MNHNY, SVGAGI (reference sequence). The CDR3 consists of 13 residues. Deletions cut 7 bases from V and 3 bases from J, with 12 bases between. CDR3 protein: CASTRRGDTEAFF. Here the CDR3 DNA reads TGTGCCAGCACCCGGCGGGGGGACACTGAAGCTTTCTTT.

This chain joins TRBV10-2 and TRBJ1-5; tentatively, D is TRBD1 (5 bases). V gave up 2 bases and J gave up 2 bases, with 10 bases separating them. CDR1 and CDR2 from the germline V gene are WSHSY and SAAADI. The CDR3 totals 15 residues. CDR3 residues: CASSELGLGNQPQHF. CDR3 DNA sequence: TGCGCCAGCAGTGAGCTGGGGCTGGGCAATCAGCCCCAGCATTTT.

J is TRBJ1-4 and V is TRBV6-1, with D perhaps matching TRBD1 (6 bases). Trimming removed 6 bases at V and 6 bases at J, with 14 bases between. There are 14 residues in the CDR3. Germline CDR1 is MNHNS and CDR2 is SASEGT. CDR3 loop: CASRAGVLDEKLFF. CDR3 DNA sequence: TGTGCCAGCAGAGCAGGGGTTTTGGATGAAAAACTGTTTTTT.

The chain employs TRBV2 and TRBJ2-1, with 11 positions matching TRBD2. The germline CDR1 and CDR2 sequences are SNHLY and FYNNEI. J gave up 8 bases and V 7 bases, and 13 bases lay outside the gene matches. This CDR3 is 16 amino acids long. In DNA, the CDR3 is TGTGCCAGCACAGGGCTAGCGGGAGGCATCGTTGATGAGCAGTTCTTC. Amino acid sequence: CASTGLAGGIVDEQFF. Drawing the rest from reference TRBV2 and TRBJ2-1, the complete variable domain is EPEVTQTPSHQVTQMGQEVILRCVPISNHLYFYWYRQILGQKVEFLVSFYNNEISEKSEIFDDQFSVERPDGSNFTLKIRSTKLEDSAMYFCASTGLAGGIVDEQFFGPGTRLTVL.

The chain employs TRBV5-1 and TRBJ2-7; no clear D. CDR1 is SGHRS and CDR2 is YFSETQ in the germline V gene. The length of the CDR3 is 12 residues. With 1 base removed from V and 5 bases from J, the gap between germline ends came to 7 bases. CDR3 sequence: CASSLYGNEQYF. Here the CDR3 DNA reads TGCGCCAGCAGCTTGTATGGGAACGAGCAGTACTTC.

In DNA form, the CDR3 reads TGTGCCAGCAGCTTACAGGCTGGGACATCCGAAAAACTGTTTTTT. The encoded protein is CASSLQAGTSEKLFF. V usage is TRBV7-2 and J usage is TRBJ1-4, with a weak D call TRBD1 (6 bases). The CDR3 has 15 amino acids. V was cut by 2 bases and J by 8 bases, with 15 bases left in between. Germline CDR1 SGHTA, CDR2 FQGNSA.

The V gene is TRBV5-1, the J gene TRBJ2-3, with 10 bases fitting TRBD2. Per germline, CDR1 SGHRS and CDR2 YFSETQ. V gave up 4 bases and J gave up 0 bases; unmatched junction bases: 14. This CDR3 is 19 amino acids long. The CDR3 DNA follows: TGCGCCAGCAGCCCCAATCCCGGGACTAGCGTTTCTAGCACAGATACGCAGTATTTT. Protein product: CASSPNPGTSVSSTDTQYF.

The chain employs TRBV6-5 and TRBJ1-2; 8 bases fit TRBD1. J gave up 5 bases and V 5 bases, and 7 bases lay outside the gene matches. This CDR3 contains 14 residues. Looked up from germline, CDR1 is MNHEY and CDR2 is SVGAGI. CDR3 protein: CASSARGPRYGYTF. As DNA, the CDR3 is TGTGCCAGCAGTGCCAGGGGGCCTCGTTATGGCTACACCTTC.

The V and J genes are TRBV7-2 and TRBJ2-7, with D unclear. The germline V gene encodes CDR1 SGHTA and CDR2 FQGNSA. Trimming took off 4 bases at V and 5 bases at J, with 9 bases between the two ends. The CDR3 consists of 12 residues. CDR3 sequence (DNA): TGTGCCAGCAGCTCAGTGTTCGACGAGCAGTACTTC. Translated, it gives CASSSVFDEQYF. The complete variable domain, with remaining parts taken from reference TRBV7-2 and TRBJ2-7, reads GAGVSQSPSNKVTEKGKDVELRCDPISGHTALYWYRQSLGQGLEFLIYFQGNSAPDKSGLPSDRFSAERTGGSVSTLTIQRTQQEDSAVYLCASSSVFDEQYFGPGTRLTVT.